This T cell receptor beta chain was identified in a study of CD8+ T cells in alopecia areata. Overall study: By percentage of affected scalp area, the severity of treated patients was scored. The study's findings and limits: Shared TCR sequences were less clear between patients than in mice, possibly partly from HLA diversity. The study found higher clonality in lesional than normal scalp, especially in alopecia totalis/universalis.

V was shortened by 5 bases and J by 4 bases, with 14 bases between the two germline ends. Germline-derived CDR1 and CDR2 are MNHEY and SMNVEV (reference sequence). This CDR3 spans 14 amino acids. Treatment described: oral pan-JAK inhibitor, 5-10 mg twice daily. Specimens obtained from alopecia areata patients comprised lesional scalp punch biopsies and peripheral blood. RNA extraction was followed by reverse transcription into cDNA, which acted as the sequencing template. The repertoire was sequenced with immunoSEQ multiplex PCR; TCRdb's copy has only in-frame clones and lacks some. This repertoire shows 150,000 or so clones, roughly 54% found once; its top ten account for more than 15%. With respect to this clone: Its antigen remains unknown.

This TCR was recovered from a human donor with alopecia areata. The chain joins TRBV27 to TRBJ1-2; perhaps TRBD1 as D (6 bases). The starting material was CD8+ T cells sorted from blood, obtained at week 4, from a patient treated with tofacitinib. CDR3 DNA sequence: TGTGCCAGCAGTCCCACCGGGACAATCTATGGCTACACCTTC. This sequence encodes CASSPTGTIYGYTF.